The entry below describes one T cell receptor beta chain. This sample was taken from a study of blood T cell repertoires in COVID-19. Original processing methods: Reference gene primer amplification gave estimated nucleated cell counts. TCRdb's copy holds only in-frame clones and misses some; the assay was immunoSEQ multiplex PCR. V and J calls and clone size come straight from that table; D and trimming were deduced from the DNA. The sample consists of around 300,000 clones, 70% to 90% of them appearing once. The CDR3 is 14 amino acids. V was pared by 2 bases and J by 8 bases, with 13 bases between. Germline V gives CDR1 KGHSH, CDR2 LQKENI.

J is TRBJ2-1 and V is TRBV18; tentative D call: TRBD2 (6 bases). The sample consisted of peripheral blood. This sequence was found in a woman under 40 with active or convalescent COVID-19. In DNA, the CDR3 is TGTGCCAGCTCACCAGCACACACGGGGGATGAGCAGTTCTTC. It codes for CASSPAHTGDEQFF.